One and the same sample provided the 15 T cell receptor beta chains below, sequenced in a study of blood T cell repertoires in COVID-19. TCRdb's copy holds only in-frame clones and misses some; the assay was immunoSEQ multiplex PCR. The table has 50,000 to 65,000 clones, around 88% seen once. The sample taken for sequencing was peripheral blood. These receptors originate from a human donor in a cohort sampled during active COVID-19.

The V and J genes are TRBV7-2 and TRBJ1-4; TRBD1 matches 7 bases. CDR1 and CDR2 (germline): SGHTA, FQGNSA. The CDR3 extends over 15 amino acids. J was trimmed by 8 bases and V by 1 base; bases with no gene match: 7. The CDR3 nucleotides read TGTGCCAGCAGCTTAGTGAGGGGGCCTAGGGAAAAACTGTTTTTT. Protein product: CASSLVRGPREKLFF.

The chain links TRBV11-2 to TRBJ2-7; TRBD2 agrees at 7 bases. The CDR3 is made up of 11 amino acids. Germline V lookup: CDR1 SGHAT, CDR2 FQNNGV. V lost 11 bases and J lost 3; bases outside the gene matches: 4. CDR3 sequence (DNA): TGTGCCGGGGGGGAGGGCTACGAGCAGTACTTC. Amino acids: CAGGEGYEQYF.

J is TRBJ2-3 and V is TRBV12-5, with 12 nucleotides matching TRBD2. Looked up from germline, CDR1 is LGHNT and CDR2 is FRNRAP. This CDR3 comprises 16 residues. With 4 bases clipped from V and 4 bases from J, the junction kept 6 bases outside the gene matches. The CDR3 nucleotides read TGTGCTAGTGGTTCAGGACTAGCGGGACTGTCAGATACGCAGTATTTT. It codes for CASGSGLAGLSDTQYF.

CDR3 bases: TGTGCCAGCAGTGCCCTAGCGGGGCCCTACGAGCAGTACTTC. Its protein product is CASSALAGPYEQYF. The chain recombines TRBV2 with TRBJ2-7, with 9 bases fitting TRBD2. This CDR3 spans 14 amino acids. Germline V gene sequence: CDR1 SNHLY, CDR2 FYNNEI. V shed 4 bases, J shed 2 bases, and the junction held 3 bases outside the gene matches.

The rearrangement joins TRBV5-5 to TRBJ2-7, with D perhaps matching TRBD1 (7 bases). This CDR3 has 15 amino acids. V was trimmed by 1 base and J by 3 bases, leaving 14 bases between them. Germline assignment: CDR1 SGHKS and CDR2 YYEKEE (reference sequence). CDR3 nucleotide sequence: TGTGCCAGCAGCTTGCAGGCAGGGGGGAACTACGAGCAGTACTTC. The encoded protein is CASSLQAGGNYEQYF.

A single count supports this clone. At one boundary the junction diverges from the germline segment, which might be a read error. The J gene is TRBJ2-5, the V gene TRBV10-3; 14 bases map to TRBD2. The CDR3 has 17 amino acids. Germline-derived CDR1 and CDR2 are ENHRY and SYGVKD. The CDR3 sequence is CAISEPRAPGTSGSLNF. CDR3 DNA sequence: TGTGCCATCAGTGAGCCGAGGGCGCCCGGGACTAGCGGGAGCCTAAACTTC.

The chain recombines TRBV30 with TRBJ2-2, with 9 positions matching TRBD1. The junction had 9 bases not matched to a gene; V was cut back by 5 bases and J by 5 bases. The CDR3 is 15 amino acids. Per germline, CDR1 GTSNPN and CDR2 SVGIG (reference sequence). The CDR3 loop reads CAWGPQGAGTGELFF. DNA for the CDR3: TGTGCCTGGGGTCCACAGGGGGCGGGAACCGGGGAGCTGTTTTTT.

This chain uses TRBV2 with TRBJ2-3; a possible D gene is TRBD2 (7 bases). There are 14 residues in the CDR3. Germline-derived CDR1 and CDR2 are SNHLY and FYNNEI. Between the trimmed V and J ends, which lost 3 bases and 4 bases, there was a span of 11 bases. The CDR3 DNA sequence: TGTGCCAGCAGTGAGCCGCGGGGGCCAGATACGCAGTATTTT. Its protein product is CASSEPRGPDTQYF.

The rearrangement uses TRBV5-1 and TRBJ1-1; D is ambiguous. Germline values: CDR1 SGHRS, CDR2 YFSETQ. The ends were cut back, 4 bases at V and 6 bases at J, with 19 bases in the middle. The CDR3 has 15 residues. CDR3 protein: CASSDAGYATSEAFF. CDR3 nucleotides: TGCGCCAGCAGCGACGCGGGTTACGCGACCTCTGAAGCTTTCTTT.

The chain has TRBV6-5 and TRBJ2-7; 12 bases match TRBD2. Germline V gene lookup returns CDR1 MNHEY and CDR2 SVGAGI. V shed 7 bases, J shed 4 bases, and the junction held 5 bases outside the gene matches. This CDR3 contains 14 residues. The CDR3 DNA reads as TGTGCCAGCACCGGACTAGCGGGGACTTACGAGCAGTACTTC. It translates to CASTGLAGTYEQYF.

The V call is TRBV4-2, the J call TRBJ2-2, with D possibly TRBD2 on 6 matching bases. The germline gives CDR1 LGHNA, CDR2 YNFKEQ. This CDR3 comprises 18 residues. The V end lost 1 base, the J end lost 2 bases, and 17 bases lay between the germline ends. CDR3 nucleotide sequence: TGTGCCAGCAGCCAAGGGGTTAGCGGCATGAGTAACACCGGGGAGCTGTTTTTT. Its protein product is CASSQGVSGMSNTGELFF.

The chain links TRBV6-6 to TRBJ2-5; a possible D gene is TRBD1 (7 bases). V lost 8 bases to trimming and J lost 4 bases, with 14 bases between them. The length of the CDR3 is 13 residues. From germline, CDR1 is MNHNY and CDR2 SVGAGI (reference sequence). The CDR3 coding sequence is TGTGCCAGCCTAGCGACAGGGACAGAGACCCAGTACTTC. It specifies CASLATGTETQYF.

V and J are TRBV7-2 and TRBJ2-7; 12 bases agree with TRBD1. Germline CDR1 and CDR2: SGHTA and FQGNSA. J gave up 0 bases and V 7 bases, and 13 bases lay outside the gene matches. The CDR3 is 18 residues long. The CDR3 nucleotides are TGTGCCAGCACCATCTCCGGGACAGGGGGCACCAGCTCCTACGAGCAGTACTTC. Translation gives CASTISGTGGTSSYEQYF.

V and J are TRBV11-1 and TRBJ2-7, with D maybe TRBD1 (5 bases). This CDR3 has 14 amino acids. Germline V gene sequence: CDR1 SGHAT, CDR2 FQDESV (reference sequence). V lost 2 bases, J lost 6 bases, and 14 bases lay in between. The CDR3: CASSLSSTAGEQYF. CDR3 DNA sequence: TGTGCCAGCAGCTTAAGTTCGACAGCCGGCGAGCAGTACTTC.

The V gene is TRBV19, the J gene TRBJ2-1, with D possibly being TRBD2 (6 bases). Deletions cut 5 bases from V and 1 base from J, with 9 bases between. Germline CDR1 is LNHDA and CDR2 is SQIVND (reference sequence). This CDR3 has 14 residues. The DNA of the CDR3 is TGTGCCAGTAGTGGTGGGGGGTCCTACAATGAGCAGTTCTTC. Residues: CASSGGGSYNEQFF.